This TCR beta chain was sequenced in a study of PD-1 blockade in classical Hodgkin lymphoma. Repertoires were generated with immunoSEQ multiplex PCR, while TCRdb's copy carries only in-frame clones and drops some. Here the sample spans about 21,000 clones, 70% to 75% being singletons. Time point in this sample: cycle 4 day 1 (C4D1), after five to seven weeks of nivolumab. Each patient's relapse followed autologous stem cell transplantation, and brentuximab vedotin exposure varied. The specimen comprised peripheral blood mononuclear cells (PBMCs), sampled before the fourth cycle of nivolumab. This sequence was found in a human donor with classical Hodgkin lymphoma.

CDR3 loop: CASSFGLAASYNEQFF. CDR3 nucleotide sequence: TGCGCCAGCAGCTTTGGACTAGCGGCTTCCTACAATGAGCAGTTCTTC. The chain links TRBV4-1 to TRBJ2-1, with TRBD2 matching over 10 bases. The CDR3 totals 16 residues. Germline loops: CDR1 MGHRA, CDR2 YSYEKL. V gave up 5 bases and J gave up 1 base; unmatched junction bases: 5.